The present T cell receptor (beta chain) was sequenced within a study of blood T cells in healthy people across ages. Overall study results and limits: There was no known CMV status for donors, so expanded clonotype changes were possibly confounded.

CDR1 and CDR2 (germline): SGHRS, YFSETQ. J was trimmed by 7 bases and V by 0 bases; bases with no gene match: 8. This CDR3 has 16 amino acids. This clonotype was detected a few times. The antigen is undetermined. For the second PCR, which ran for about 7 to 11 cycles, a sample-barcoded 5' primer and a J-beta primer mix were used. TCRdb processed the 5' RACE reads anew with MiXCR; each CDR3 protein has one entry. The table includes roughly 1.6 million distinct CDR3 sequences, 30% to 35% detected once. The rearrangement uses TRBV5-1 and TRBJ2-1; the match to TRBD1 covers 9 bases. The receptor was isolated from a woman aged 30 to 39 in good health. Sample: blood. The CDR3 sequence is CASSLAEGQGFNEQFF. The CDR3 DNA reads TGCGCCAGCAGCTTGGCCGAGGGACAGGGTTTTAATGAGCAGTTCTTC.